The source of this T cell receptor beta chain is a study of CD8 T cells in ankylosing spondylitis. Study conclusions and caveats: Clones linked to disease, bearing a CD8+ phenotype, were relatively rare in peripheral blood. Characteristic, it appeared, of ankylosing spondylitis blood was a TCR beta motif of roughly eight highly homologous variants. Significant enrichment of disease-linked clones was reported in matched ankylosing spondylitis synovial fluid.

This clonotype was seen a handful of times. Its antigen remains unidentified. This CDR3 region has 17 residues. J was trimmed by 0 bases and V by 3 bases; bases with no gene match: 7. Germline V gene data show CDR1 as SGHTA and CDR2 as FQGTGA. Molecular-barcoded quantitative 5'-RACE produced these TCR beta libraries. TCRdb reprocessed the 5' RACE reads via MiXCR and lists one record per CDR3 protein. The sample carries about 330,000 distinct CDR3 sequences, approximately 8% recorded once. This clonotype was sampled from a male donor with ankylosing spondylitis. Sequenced: blood, either unsorted or a sorted T cell fraction (not recorded which). The V and J genes are TRBV7-3 and TRBJ2-1; 8 nucleotides align to TRBD2. The CDR3 sequence: CASSLVAGPSSYNEQFF. DNA for the CDR3: TGTGCCAGCAGCTTGGTAGCGGGACCCTCCTCCTACAATGAGCAGTTCTTC. The full variable domain, completed using reference TRBV7-3 and TRBJ2-1, is GAGVSQTPSNKVTEKGKYVELRCDPISGHTALYWYRQSLGQGPEFLIYFQGTGAADDSGLPNDRFFAVRPEGSVSTLKIQRTERGDSAVYLCASSLVAGPSSYNEQFFGPGTRLTVL.